The next 10 T cell receptor beta chains were all read from a single sample in a study of shared clonotypes between healthy human individuals. The table came from immunoSEQ multiplex PCR; TCRdb's copy has only in-frame clones and leaves some out. The sample shows under 650,000 clones, 90% to 96% of them seen only once. Sequenced input: naive CD4+ T cells sorted from blood. As to subset: CD45RA+ positively selected. The receptors were sampled from a woman in her 30s in good health.

As to this clone: Different DNA sequences within this sample yield the same CDR3. The J gene is TRBJ2-1, the V gene TRBV7-2, with 7 nucleotides matching TRBD1. This CDR3 spans 15 amino acids. The germline V gene encodes CDR1 SGHTA and CDR2 FQGNSA. CDR3 in DNA: TGTGCTACCGCCACGACAGGGTCGATTTTGAACGAGCAGTTCTTC. It specifies CATATTGSILNEQFF.

This chain joins TRBV2 and TRBJ2-7; D unresolved. The CDR3 loop spans 14 amino acids. The germline CDR1 and CDR2 sequences are SNHLY and FYNNEI. V was clipped by 2 bases and J by 0 bases, with 8 bases between them. CDR3 loop: CASSEFRSSYEQYF. The CDR3 coding sequence is TGTGCCAGCAGTGAATTTAGGAGCTCCTACGAGCAGTACTTC.

The J gene is TRBJ1-5, the V gene TRBV27; perhaps TRBD1 as D (6 bases). The CDR3 runs to 16 residues. Germline CDR1 reads MNHEY; CDR2 reads SMNVEV (reference sequence). Deletions cut 0 bases from V and 7 bases from J, with 16 bases between. The CDR3 loop reads CASSLSLRGGEQPQHF. The DNA of the CDR3 is TGTGCCAGCAGTTTATCATTAAGGGGGGGAGAACAGCCCCAGCATTTT.

The chain recombines TRBV28 with TRBJ1-1; D is uncertain. The germline CDR1 and CDR2 sequences are MDHEN and SYDVKM. This CDR3 spans 15 amino acids. V lost 6 bases to trimming and J lost 2 bases, with 16 bases between them. The CDR3 DNA reads as TGTGCCAGCAGGTCCGGACCCGGCCACAACACTGAAGCTTTCTTT. This sequence encodes CASRSGPGHNTEAFF.

The CDR3 loop is CASSPQEQKHADTQYF. The CDR3 DNA reads as TGTGCCAGCTCACCACAAGAACAGAAGCACGCAGATACGCAGTATTTT. J is TRBJ2-3 and V is TRBV18; D remains ambiguous. This CDR3 spans 16 amino acids. Germline V gives CDR1 KGHSH, CDR2 LQKENI. V was cut by 1 base and J by 4 bases, with 15 bases left in between.

The chain carries TRBV7-3 and TRBJ1-5; D is ambiguous. Germline V gene lookup returns CDR1 SGHTA and CDR2 FQGTGA. Trimming stripped 0 bases from V and 5 bases from J, with 5 bases between. The CDR3 covers 13 residues. DNA of the CDR3: TGTGCCAGCAGCTTAACGTCTGATCAGCCCCAGCATTTT. It yields the protein CASSLTSDQPQHF.

The chain has TRBV2 and TRBJ2-1, with 10 bases aligning to TRBD1. V shed 11 bases and J 3 bases; nucleotides not matched to a gene: 7. The CDR3 spans 14 residues. Germline CDR1 and CDR2: SNHLY and FYNNEI. The CDR3 coding sequence is TGTGCCGACAGGGACAGGGGAATCTACAATGAGCAGTTCTTC. Translated, it gives CADRDRGIYNEQFF.

This chain connects TRBV29-1 to TRBJ1-4, with 9 bases lining up with TRBD1. V gave up 6 bases and J gave up 11 bases; unmatched junction bases: 10. CDR1 is SQVTM and CDR2 is ANQGSEA in the germline V gene. This CDR3 comprises 13 residues. Here the CDR3 reads CSVLRQGESKLFF. CDR3 nucleotide sequence: TGCAGCGTCCTAAGACAGGGGGAGTCGAAACTGTTTTTT.

This rearrangement joins TRBV14 to TRBJ2-5, with TRBD1 matching over 11 bases. The J call may be in error: the DNA end matches TRBJ2-7 better. Per the germline V gene, CDR1 is SGHDN and CDR2 is FVKESK. The CDR3 runs 16 residues. In nucleotides, the CDR3 is TGTGCCAGCAGCCCCAAACTCGGACAGGGGGCGTACGAGCAGTACTTC. Protein: CASSPKLGQGAYEQYF.

This chain links TRBV7-8 with TRBJ2-1; TRBD2 matches 12 bases. Germline V CDR1 and CDR2: SGHVS, FQNEAQ. This CDR3 has 16 residues. The V segment lost 3 bases and the J segment 7 bases; nucleotides outside the gene matches: 7. CDR3 bases: TGTGCCAGCAGCTTCCGCCGAGGGACTAGCGGGAATGAGCAGTTCTTC. Amino acids: CASSFRRGTSGNEQFF.